The 17 T cell receptor beta chains below come from one sample, sequenced in a study of CD8 T cells in ankylosing spondylitis. From the 5' RACE reads, TCRdb called clonotypes with MiXCR, one entry per CDR3 protein. The data show around 300,000 distinct CDR3 sequences, roughly 10% seen once. Sequenced sample: blood, either unsorted or a sorted T cell fraction (not recorded which). The receptors derive from a female donor with ankylosing spondylitis or in good health (not recorded which).

This clonotype has only a few counts. This chain connects TRBV27 to TRBJ2-1; 9 bases line up with TRBD1. There are 16 residues in the CDR3. V lost 5 bases, J lost 5 bases, and 10 bases stayed unmatched. Germline V gene lookup returns CDR1 MNHEY and CDR2 SMNVEV (reference sequence). CDR3: CASSIYTGGIDNEQFF. The CDR3 DNA follows: TGTGCCAGCAGTATCTATACAGGGGGCATCGACAATGAGCAGTTCTTC.

This clonotype has more than one count but fewer than ten. DNA of the CDR3: TGTGCCAGTAGTATCCTGGGACTAGCGAGCACCGGGGAGCTGTTTTTT. Translated, it gives CASSILGLASTGELFF. The genes are TRBV19 and TRBJ2-2; 10 bases are shared with TRBD2. Trimming removed 3 bases from V and 4 bases from J; junction bases left unmatched: 5. Germline V gene sequence: CDR1 LNHDA, CDR2 SQIVND (reference sequence). The CDR3 covers 16 residues.

Remarks on this clonotype: Compared with germline, one end of the junction differs, possibly owing to a read error. V and J are TRBV27 and TRBJ2-7, with D perhaps matching TRBD1 or TRBD2 (5 bases each). The germline CDR1 and CDR2 sequences are MNHEY and SMNVEV (reference sequence). The CDR3 loop spans 15 amino acids. The CDR3 coding sequence is TGTACCAGCAGTACCTCCGGGACGGTAGCCTACGAGCAGTACTTC. Its protein product is CTSSTSGTVAYEQYF.

The chain carries TRBV2 and TRBJ1-2, with TRBD1 matching over 12 bases. The V gene end was trimmed by 8 bases and the J gene end by 12 bases; junction bases not matched to a gene: 10. Germline V gene lookup returns CDR1 SNHLY and CDR2 FYNNEI. CDR3 length: 13 residues. DNA of the CDR3: TGTGCCAGCCGAGGGACAGGGGGCTTGAGCGACACCTTC. This translates into CASRGTGGLSDTF.

This clonotype has just a few counts. The V call is TRBV28, the J call TRBJ2-2; D may be TRBD2 (5 bases). Germline V gene lookup returns CDR1 MDHEN and CDR2 SYDVKM. This CDR3 region has 17 residues. V was trimmed by 2 bases and J by 0 bases, leaving 13 bases between them. CDR3 sequence reads: CASSLGPGISNTGELFF. The CDR3 DNA reads TGTGCCAGCAGTTTAGGGCCCGGGATCTCGAACACCGGGGAGCTGTTTTTT.

CDR3 sequence: CSVGGPPGAQYF. The CDR3 DNA sequence: TGCAGCGTGGGGGGACCTCCCGGGGCGCAGTATTTT. The V call is TRBV29-1, the J call TRBJ2-3, with D possibly being TRBD2 (6 bases). Germline loops: CDR1 SQVTM, CDR2 ANQGSEA. CDR3 length equals 12 residues. The V and J ends lost 6 bases and 10 bases respectively, with 17 bases between them.

Of note for this clonotype: At one of its ends the junction is not consistent with the germline gene, which may arise from a read error. The chain recombines TRBV20-1 with TRBJ2-7; either TRBD1 or TRBD2 may supply D (6 bases each). Germline values: CDR1 DFQATT, CDR2 SNEGSKA (reference sequence). CDR3 length: 16 amino acids. CDR3 sequence (DNA): TGCTGTGCTACCCCCTCGGAGGGGGATTACTCCTACGAGCAGTACTTC. Translation gives CCATPSEGDYSYEQYF.

In its sample, this clonotype was seen many times. The rearrangement joins TRBV20-1 to TRBJ2-2; D gene uncertain. Germline assignment: CDR1 DFQATT and CDR2 SNEGSKA (reference sequence). Trimming removed 1 base from V and 3 bases from J, with 12 bases in between. The CDR3 is made up of 15 amino acids. The CDR3 coding sequence is TGCAGTGCTAGAGGGCGGTCGGTAGACACCGGGGAGCTGTTTTTT. This codes for CSARGRSVDTGELFF.

Ten or more counts support this clonotype. V and J are TRBV5-6 and TRBJ2-2; 10 bases line up with TRBD1. After removal of 3 bases from V and 7 bases from J, the junction contained 3 bases not matched to a gene. This CDR3 spans 14 amino acids. Germline V CDR1 and CDR2: SGHDT, YYEEEE. The CDR3 is CASSSTGGSGELFF. The DNA for the CDR3 is TGTGCCAGCAGCTCGACAGGGGGCAGCGGGGAGCTGTTTTTT.

This clonotype was observed a few times. V usage is TRBV6-2 or TRBV6-3 and J usage is TRBJ1-2; 7 nucleotides agree with TRBD1. The CDR3 has 17 residues. The germline CDR1 and CDR2 sequences are MNHEY and SVGEGT. With V trimmed by 6 bases and J by 1 base, 14 bases remained unmatched. CDR3 sequence reads: CASSPIAAGQFNYGYTF. The CDR3 bases are TGTGCCAGCAGCCCGATAGCAGCGGGACAGTTTAACTATGGCTACACCTTC.

This clonotype came up many times. In DNA, the CDR3 is TGTGCCAGCAGCCTGACAGGGATCTATGGCTACACCTTC. Its protein product is CASSLTGIYGYTF. The genes are TRBV12-3 or TRBV12-4 and TRBJ1-2; 7 bases are shared with TRBD1. The CDR3 is made up of 13 amino acids. J lost 4 bases, V lost 6 bases, and 5 bases had no gene match.

This clonotype has a count of ten or more. V gene TRBV5-4 combines with J gene TRBJ2-3; TRBD1 agrees at 9 bases. Germline CDR1 is SGHNT and CDR2 is YYREEE (reference sequence). The CDR3 is 14 residues long. The junction had 5 bases not matched to a gene; V was cut back by 3 bases and J by 6 bases. The CDR3 coding sequence is TGTGCCAGCAGCTCGGGACAGGGAATGGATACGCAGTATTTT. This codes for CASSSGQGMDTQYF.

About this clonotype: Just one base apart from a much larger clone, this may be a read error. This chain connects TRBV20-1 to TRBJ1-2, with D perhaps TRBD1 (5 bases). CDR1 is DFQATT, CDR2 SNEGSKA, per germline (reference sequence). This CDR3 is built from 13 residues. Between the trimmed V and J ends, which lost 7 bases and 7 bases, there was a span of 19 bases. The CDR3 region is CSVNSGGRGGYTF. The CDR3 coding sequence is TGCAGTGTCAACTCCGGGGGAAGGGGTGGCTACACCTTC.

This clonotype was seen a few times. This chain connects TRBV7-2 to TRBJ2-1, with no clear D. The germline V and J ends were trimmed by 5 bases and 9 bases, with 14 bases remaining between them. Germline loops: CDR1 SGHTA, CDR2 FQGNSA. The CDR3 loop spans 13 amino acids. CDR3 sequence: CASSTRHVSEQFF. The CDR3 region has the DNA TGTGCCAGCAGCACGCGACACGTTAGTGAGCAGTTCTTC. Complete variable domain (other parts from reference TRBV7-2 and TRBJ2-1): GAGVSQSPSNKVTEKGKDVELRCDPISGHTALYWYRQSLGQGLEFLIYFQGNSAPDKSGLPSDRFSAERTGGSVSTLTIQRTQQEDSAVYLCASSTRHVSEQFFGPGTRLTVL.

This clonotype occurred a few times. The rearrangement uses TRBV20-1 and TRBJ2-2, with no clear D. V dropped 4 bases and J dropped 0 bases, with 6 bases sitting between them. The V gene's germline CDR1 is DFQATT and CDR2 SNEGSKA (reference sequence). The CDR3 is made up of 13 amino acids. The CDR3 loop reads CSAKKSNTGELFF. In DNA form, the CDR3 reads TGCAGTGCTAAAAAGTCGAACACCGGGGAGCTGTTTTTT.

This clonotype was counted only a few times. The rearrangement uses TRBV6-6 and TRBJ1-3, with 9 bases matching TRBD1. The V gene end was trimmed by 5 bases and the J gene end by 7 bases; junction bases not matched to a gene: 3. Per germline, CDR1 MNHNY and CDR2 SVGAGI (reference sequence). The CDR3 is made up of 13 amino acids. CDR3 DNA: TGTGCCAGCAGTGGACAGGGGCTGAACACCATATATTTT. It is translated as CASSGQGLNTIYF.

This clonotype has at least ten counts. This rearrangement joins TRBV24-1 to TRBJ2-2; D unresolved. This CDR3 has 12 amino acids. Germline CDR1 KGHDR, CDR2 SFDVKD. The V and J ends lost 4 bases and 9 bases respectively, with 8 bases between them. The CDR3 DNA reads TGTGCCACCAGTGACGGACCCCGGGAGCTGTTTTTT. Translated: CATSDGPRELFF.